This paragraph reports one TCR beta chain. The source of the sample is a study of T cells in tuberculosis. Clones were read by immunoSEQ multiplex PCR, and TCRdb kept only the in-frame ones, dropping some. This sample yields 29,000 or so clones, of which under 95% are seen a single time; 6.8% belongs to the top ten. Regarding time point: new active TB diagnosis, blood taken before or within 7 days of starting treatment. Active tuberculosis patients were new diagnoses, HIV-seronegative, South African, and aged 18 years or older. This sequence was found in an adult with tuberculosis. The sequencing used PBMCs, collected at tuberculosis diagnosis.

In DNA, the CDR3 is TGTGCCAGCAGCCGTACCGGGACAGGAGCCTACGAGCAGTACTTC. This gives the protein CASSRTGTGAYEQYF. The chain has TRBV14 and TRBJ2-7; 8 nucleotides agree with TRBD1. Germline lookup yields CDR1 SGHDN and CDR2 FVKESK. The CDR3 sequence is 15 residues long. Unmatched junction bases numbered 7, after V lost 4 bases and J lost 2 bases.